This record covers a single T cell receptor (beta chain). This clonotype was counted a few times. Its antigen is still unknown. No base qualities exist here, and no much larger clone lies one base off it. Library prep was done by RT-PCR. The instrument was an Illumina HiSeq 2500. Using fastp at Q25 and MiXCR, TCRdb reprocessed the public reads and kept productive beta chains. Duplicate CDR3 protein sequences are folded into a single record with the most common DNA and genes. Counted in this sample were roughly 290,000 distinct CDR3 sequences; 20% to 25% of them appeared once. The ten largest clones take up roughly 10% of the sample. This sample stems from a study of response to subunit inactivated influenza vaccine listed by TCRdb under 2018. In terms of the full investigation: To follow how T cells responded to a trivalent subunit inactivated influenza vaccine, the researchers relied on deep quantitative profiling of the T cell receptor repertoire.

General study outcomes and caveats: It was suggested by the authors that each seasonal influenza vaccination may recruit only a limited number of new T cells.

For CDR1 and CDR2, the germline V gene (reference sequence) lists DFQATT and SNEGSKA. V and J are truncated by 6 bases and 0 bases respectively, leaving an intervening sequence of 9 bases. Reading from cysteine to phenylalanine, the CDR3 counts 13 amino acids. Only the CDR3 DNA stays, 39 bases, in frame from base 1. Here the chain combines TRBV20-1 and TRBJ1-5; no confident D gene assignment can be made. This receptor was taken from a man aged 45 to 75 who received an inactivated influenza vaccine. Donor details come from another sample of the same person, matched by shared clones. Material: PBMCs from blood, obtained 21 months after vaccination. The nucleotide sequence is TGCAGTGCATCCGACAATAGCAATCAGCCCCAGCATTTT. Its amino acids are CSASDNSNQPQHF.